This entry features one TCR beta chain sequence. Its antigen remains unidentified. Within one base of it there is no much larger clone, and no base qualities were kept. This record belongs to a study of graft-versus-host responses after intestinal transplantation (dated by TCRdb to the early 2020s). The study in broad terms: Multivisceral, liver-intestinal, or isolated intestinal transplants were received by the recipients. All recipients received anti-thymocyte globulin induction followed by maintenance tacrolimus and steroids for around three years. After intestinal transplantation, graft-versus-host and host-versus-graft alloreactive T cell clones were followed in the graft, circulation and bone marrow using bulk TCR-beta CDR3 sequencing. To identify alloreactive clones, pre-transplant mixed lymphocyte reaction products were sequenced and compared with unstimulated pre-transplant donor and recipient T cells. Of the approximately 25 intestinal transplant recipients enrolled in the cohort, one of whom was a retransplant, a few patients without pretransplant specimens were excluded. Donor T cell macrochimerism was defined as a peak of at least 4% donor T cells among recipient peripheral blood mononuclear cells. Samples from a few later patients were sequenced in-house on an Illumina MiSeq with MiXCR processing rather than by the commercial service.

In the first month after transplant, blood samples were collected up to 4 times, and after that at least monthly when available. What the authors observed across the whole study: The relatively low number and heterogeneity of intestinal transplant patients limited the conclusions. Early after transplant, peak levels of circulating GvH clones were found to be associated with declines in HvG clones. In patients with donor T cell macrochimerism, the allografts had high GvH to HvG T cell clonal ratios. GvH clones turned up in recipient bone marrow, with some appearing earlier in ileal mucosa or blood, a pattern consistent with an intestinal mucosal origin.

Library preparation employed the immunoSEQ multiplex PCR assay. Adaptive Biotechnologies carried out high-throughput TCR-beta CDR3 sequencing of genomic DNA for most patients. The authors' analysis ran thus. TCR sequencing data for approximately 19 patients were retrieved from Adaptive's ImmunoSEQ software; three other patients were processed with MiXCR and VDJtools. CDR3 nucleotide sequences shared between donor and recipient were removed because the origin of such sequences could not be assigned. At least 2-fold expansion over unstimulated cells and a minimum CFSE-low frequency of 0.002% (template counts) or 0.001% (read counts) were required for clones to be classified as alloreactive. A clone was considered mappable if detected in the sequenced pre-transplant spleen, lymph node, or MLR CFSE-low populations of the donor or recipient. The cumulative frequency of alloreactive clones was calculated as a percentage of all sequences, weighted by copy number. This is the immuneACCESS table as TCRdb keeps it, with only in-frame sequences that have V and J called. A part of the clones is gone; compared with another copy, unresolved V genes explain less than half, and the rest is unexplained. V, J and clone size are those of that table, while D and trimming were read from the DNA. The sample table shows under 90,000 clones, and roughly 90% are seen once. The biggest ten clones account for approximately 0.64% of the sample.

Reading the germline V gene gives CDR1 SGHAT and CDR2 FQNNGV. Including cysteine and phenylalanine, the CDR3 has 11 amino acids. CDR3 DNA is the only sequence kept; it has 33 bases, read in frame from the first base. V is shortened by 8 bases, J by 6 bases, and the region joining them spans 10 bases. This receptor was identified in a human patient who received an intestinal transplant, so some T cells may come from the graft donor. The sequence links TRBV11-2 to TRBJ1-2; TRBD1 is possibly the D segment (6 matching bases). The sequencing used PBMCs, collected 98 days after intestinal transplantation. CDR3 reads: CASEGGDGYTF. Here is the DNA: TGTGCCAGCGAGGGGGGGGATGGCTACACCTTC.